Listed here are 7 T cell receptor beta chains from one sample, sequenced in a study of early T cells in non-severe SARS-CoV-2 infection. TCRdb processed the 5' RACE reads anew with MiXCR; each CDR3 protein has one entry. The sample has fewer than 100,000 distinct CDR3 sequences, approximately 10% seen once; the top ten hold over 3.5%. Sequencing was performed on whole blood. The receptors stem from an adult who was a healthcare worker with PCR-confirmed SARS-CoV-2 infection or an uninfected control (not recorded which).

This clonotype was counted only a few times. V usage is TRBV24-1 and J usage is TRBJ2-3; TRBD2 agrees at 13 bases. V shed 3 bases and J 2 bases; nucleotides not matched to a gene: 4. CDR1 and CDR2 from the germline V gene are KGHDR and SFDVKD. The CDR3 totals 17 residues. The CDR3 region is CATSDRGLAGSTDTQYF. The CDR3 DNA is TGTGCCACCAGTGATCGGGGACTAGCGGGATCCACAGATACGCAGTATTTT.

In its sample, this clonotype was seen many times. This sequence joins TRBV7-9 and TRBJ2-3; 8 nucleotides match TRBD2. CDR3 length: 15 amino acids. CDR1 and CDR2 (germline): SEHNR, FQNEAQ (reference sequence). J was trimmed by 2 bases and V by 3 bases; bases with no gene match: 4. CDR3 in DNA: TGTGCCAGCAGCTTGACTAGCGCCGTCACAGATACGCAGTATTTT. This codes for CASSLTSAVTDTQYF.

This clonotype was found many times. The chain joins TRBV7-8 to TRBJ2-2; 7 positions match TRBD2. The V gene's germline CDR1 is SGHVS and CDR2 FQNEAQ. The CDR3 loop spans 15 amino acids. V dropped 6 bases and J dropped 7; count of bases not matched to a gene: 11. CDR3 DNA: TGTGCCAGCAGACTAGGACTAGGGCTGATCGGGGAGCTGTTTTTT. It is translated as CASRLGLGLIGELFF. Together with reference TRBV7-8 and TRBJ2-2, the CDR3 gives the full variable domain: GAGVSQSPRYKVAKRGQDVALRCDPISGHVSLFWYQQALGQGPEFLTYFQNEAQLDKSGLPSDRFFAERPEGSVSTLKIQRTQQEDSAVYLCASRLGLGLIGELFFGEGSRLTVL.

The chain employs TRBV28 and TRBJ2-1; D is tentatively TRBD1 or TRBD2 (5 bases each). CDR1 is MDHEN and CDR2 is SYDVKM in the germline V gene. Trimming stripped 6 bases from V and 2 bases from J, with 11 bases between. There are 14 residues in the CDR3. This CDR3 is CASSPPGPYNEQFF. The CDR3 region has the DNA TGTGCCAGCAGCCCCCCGGGACCCTACAATGAGCAGTTCTTC.

This clonotype came up many times. This rearrangement joins TRBV10-3 to TRBJ1-3; D call uncertain. V was clipped by 8 bases and J by 0 bases, with 11 bases between them. The CDR3 covers 14 residues. CDR1 and CDR2 from the germline V gene are ENHRY and SYGVKD. In nucleotides, the CDR3 is TGTGCCATCCACAATGGCCTCTCTGGAAACACCATATATTTT. It translates to CAIHNGLSGNTIYF.

The sample holds many counts of this clonotype. J is TRBJ2-3 and V is TRBV11-2; possibly TRBD1 for D (7 bases). Germline CDR1 is SGHAT and CDR2 is FQNNGV. V was cut by 3 bases and J by 0 bases, with 13 bases left in between. This CDR3 comprises 16 residues. This CDR3 reads CASSLGGQPSTDTQYF. For the CDR3, the DNA is TGTGCCAGCAGCTTGGGGGGACAGCCTAGCACAGATACGCAGTATTTT.

This clonotype was seen many times. The J gene is TRBJ2-7, the V gene TRBV4-2, with D perhaps TRBD2 (7 bases). CDR3 length: 14 residues. Germline lookup yields CDR1 LGHNA and CDR2 YNFKEQ. V lost 3 bases, J lost 0 bases, and 9 bases lay in between. DNA for the CDR3: TGTGCCAGCAGCCATGCGGGGGCCTCCTACGAGCAGTACTTC. This sequence encodes CASSHAGASYEQYF.